A single TCR beta chain is shown here with its context. This clone came up a few times. Its antigen has not been determined. No base quality values were provided; no much bigger clone lies one nucleotide off. Trimmed from V: 7 bases; trimmed from J: 3 bases; junction bases lacking a gene match: 11. CDR1 and CDR2 are drawn from the germline V gene: SNHLY, FYNNEI. From the cysteine up to the phenylalanine, the CDR3 has a length of 16 residues. The sequence is cut down to CDR3 DNA, 48 bases in frame from base 1. TCRbeta CDR3 regions were amplified from genomic DNA by means of the immunoSEQ Assay, a bias-controlled multiplex PCR. The published analysis was carried out like this. Nucleated cell counts per sample were estimated from amplification of reference gene primers within the assay. Sequence reads were collapsed and filtered to measure the absolute abundance of every unique TCRbeta CDR3 rearrangement. For each sample, productive Simpson clonality was calculated as the square root of Simpson's diversity index across productive rearrangements. What TCRdb holds here is the immuneACCESS table cut down to in-frame rearrangements. Part of the clones is not present; checked against another copy, under half of the missing clones reflect an unresolved V gene, and the others are unexplained. That table gives V, J and clone size, and the DNA gave D and trimming. The table for this sample lists some 410,000 clones; 88% of them were counted only once. 0.9% to 1% of the sample is in the top ten clones.

In the prospective study, participants were roughly 18 to 100 years old, resided in 24 geographic areas of the United States, and were enrolled through a virtual design. Cohort assignment in the prospective study relied on participant-reported clinical history from a screening survey and a study questionnaire. In the prospective study, whole blood, serum and a nasopharyngeal or oropharyngeal swab were collected from each participant by mobile phlebotomists. Prospective study participants could optionally give additional blood draws and questionnaires over an approximately 2-month period. Before DNA extraction, blood samples from the prospective study were shipped at room temperature or frozen. The data originate from a study of blood T cell repertoires in COVID-19 (dated by TCRdb to between 2020 and 2021). About the investigation overall: Samples from collaborators originated in the United States, Italy and Spain and spanned both the acute and convalescent phases of COVID-19. A de-identified subject ID, COVID-19 status, age in years and sex were almost always included in the sample metadata. The prospective study material was composed of cDNA or gDNA derived from T cells, B-cell-depleted T cells, or PBMCs. The repertoires were released in a freely available public database intended as a resource for research on the immune response to SARS-CoV-2. Deeply sampled blood TCRbeta repertoires from subjects exposed to, actively infected with, or recovered from COVID-19 were included in the dataset. HLA class I and class II types, where available, came from metadata supplied by the sample provider rather than from assay-based typing. Samples came from the ongoing ImmuneRACE study (first 160 participants) plus 1,254 subjects from 6 global collaborators. Broad study findings and their caveats: The quantity of clinical and demographic metadata differed by source and by participant and was supplied without curation.

The V and J genes are TRBV2 and TRBJ2-3; the junction holds 9 bases that match TRBD2. The sequencing input was PBMCs or T cells enriched from blood (not recorded which). This TCR came from a young woman with acute COVID-19. The sequence in DNA is TGTGCCAGCAAGGAGGGGATGAGCGGGGGGACAGATACGCAGTATTTT. Protein translation: CASKEGMSGGTDTQYF.